This T cell receptor (beta chain) was identified during a study of human T cells and chemical hapten exposure. This CDR3 spans 15 amino acids. V lost 4 bases, J lost 0 bases, and 6 bases stayed unmatched. Germline CDR1 is SEHNR and CDR2 is FQNEAQ (reference sequence). Time point meaning: patch test 1, 2 weeks after DPC sensitization. Indicated treatment: therapeutic diphenylcyclopropenone sensitization with weekly scalp DPC. Only a few counts were recorded for this clonotype. TCRdb re-analysed the RACE reads in MiXCR, keeping a single row per CDR3 protein. The sample lists 75,000 to 100,000 distinct CDR3 sequences, around 11% occurring once.

The sample here was whole blood, taken in connection with sensitization to the hapten diphenylcyclopropenone (DPC). The gene calls are TRBV7-9 and TRBJ2-7; 7 bases line up with TRBD2. The clonotype comes from a woman aged 40 to 50 with alopecia areata. Some clones in this sample may be carry-over from other donors' samples. The CDR3 DNA is TGTGCCAGCAGCTGGCGCGGGGGACTCTCCTACGAGCAGTACTTC. It is translated as CASSWRGGLSYEQYF. Full variable domain (rest looked up from reference TRBV7-9 and TRBJ2-7): DTGVSQNPRHKITKRGQNVTFRCDPISEHNRLYWYRQTLGQGPEFLTYFQNEAQLEKSRLLSDRFSAERPKGSFSTLEIQRTEQGDSAMYLCASSWRGGLSYEQYFGPGTRLTVT.